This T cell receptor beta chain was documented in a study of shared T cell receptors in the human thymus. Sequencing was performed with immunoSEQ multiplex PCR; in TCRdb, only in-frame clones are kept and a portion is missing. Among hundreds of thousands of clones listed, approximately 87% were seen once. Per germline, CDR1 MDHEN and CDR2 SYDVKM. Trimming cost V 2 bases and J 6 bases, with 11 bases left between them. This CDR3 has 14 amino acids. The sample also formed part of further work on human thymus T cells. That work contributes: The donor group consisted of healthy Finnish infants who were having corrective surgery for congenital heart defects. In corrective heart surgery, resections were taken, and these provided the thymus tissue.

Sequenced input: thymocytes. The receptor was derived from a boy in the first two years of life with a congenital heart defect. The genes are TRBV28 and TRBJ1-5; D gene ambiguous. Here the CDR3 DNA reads TGTGCCAGCAGTTTACTAACGCCCCGTCAGCCCCAGCATTTT. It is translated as CASSLLTPRQPQHF.